The T cell receptor (beta chain) described here comes from a study of blood T cell repertoires in COVID-19. Study-level information: Samples representing acute and convalescent COVID-19 were sourced from the United States, Italy and Spain.

Source study methods: Amplification of reference gene primers provided the estimated nucleated cell counts. Assay: immunoSEQ multiplex PCR; the TCRdb copy retains only in-frame clones and omits some. Clone size and V and J calls were adopted from that table, with D and trimming inferred from the DNA. This table holds a few hundred thousand clones, approximately 83% found once. The CDR3 totals 15 residues. V was pared by 5 bases and J by 3 bases, with 16 bases between. Looked up from germline, CDR1 is SGHTA and CDR2 is FQGNSA. The sequenced sample consisted of peripheral blood. This TCR was recovered from a woman aged 25-40 years who had recovered from COVID-19. The chain carries TRBV7-2 and TRBJ1-1; D uncertain. CDR3 in DNA: TGTGCCAGCAGCCCGGGGAGGACGGGATACACTGAAGCTTTCTTT. It codes for CASSPGRTGYTEAFF.